One TCR beta chain is described in this entry. Antigen specificity is unknown. The source of the sample is a study of T cells expressing NK-cell markers. Background on the study: CD3+CD56+NKG2C+, CD3+CD56+NKG2C- and CD3+CD56-NKG2C+ T cells, once sorted, supplied the TCR beta repertoires. Serological testing identified most of the eight sequenced donors as HCMV-seropositive and one as seronegative. The study's findings and limits: Topping the CD3+CD56-NKG2C+ fraction as well were these clonotypes, in several donors.

TCR beta cDNA was made by 5'RACE template switching with UMIs. TCRdb reprocessed the 5' RACE reads, keeping one entry per CDR3 protein, no DNA. The ten top clones account for 6% to 8%, within a sample of about 450,000 distinct CDR3 sequences. Sequencing input: blood T cells: a sorted CD56 or NKG2C T cell subset, CD4+ or CD8+ T cells, or bulk PBMC T cells (not recorded which). This clonotype was sampled from a woman aged 18-69 years in good health.

CDR3 amino acids: CASSVAGLSNEQFF. This chain uses TRBV3-1 with TRBJ2-1; no DNA is available, so the TRBD2 call from TCRdb remains unchecked. The length of the CDR3 is 14 residues. Germline V gene data show CDR1 as LGHDT and CDR2 as YNNKEL (reference sequence).